This entry features one TCR beta chain sequence. This entry belongs to a study of blood T cell repertoires in COVID-19. Background on the study: Samples of COVID-19 (acute and convalescent) were obtained from the United States, Italy and Spain.

The table came from immunoSEQ multiplex PCR; TCRdb's copy has only in-frame clones and leaves some out. Among about 480,000 clones listed, about 89% were seen once. Between the trimmed V and J ends, which lost 7 bases and 4 bases, there was a span of 21 bases. CDR1 is SGHNT and CDR2 is YYREEE in the germline V gene (reference sequence). The CDR3 is 16 amino acids. The sample was peripheral blood. The clonotype was recovered from a woman in her twenties or thirties with acute or convalescent COVID-19. V and J are TRBV5-4 and TRBJ2-1; perhaps TRBD1 as D (5 bases). As DNA, the CDR3 is TGTGCCAGCCTTAGCAAGCCTCTTCAGGGATACAATGAGCAGTTCTTC. This translates into CASLSKPLQGYNEQFF.